The 15 T cell receptor beta chains in this list originate from one sample, sequenced in a study of T cells in Graves' hyperthyroidism and ophthalmopathy (dated by TCRdb to between 2018 and 2021). The library came from multiplex PCR. Data came from an Illumina HiSeq 2000. The TCR beta CDR3 regions were amplified from the RNA transcripts. For the first round of RT-PCR on the TCR CDR3, the HTBI primer set was used together with the Qiagen OneStep RT-PCR kit. The raw public data were reprocessed by TCRdb itself: fastp quality trimming at Q25, MiXCR clonotype calling, in-frame beta chains only. Identical CDR3 proteins give one entry, which carries the most common genes and DNA. This sample is represented by about 500,000 distinct CDR3 sequences; about 16% of them were singletons. Of the sample, 29% falls within the top ten clones. The sequenced material came from blood. Source of these receptors: a woman in her 30s with Graves' ophthalmopathy.

This clonotype is a singleton in its sample. The J gene is TRBJ1-2, the V gene TRBV27; TRBD1 matches 7 bases. Trimming removed 5 bases from V and 6 bases from J; junction bases left unmatched: 9. The CDR3 has 14 residues. CDR1 is MNHEY, CDR2 SMNVEV, per germline (reference sequence). CDR3 loop: CASSPQGDLHGYTF. In DNA form, the CDR3 reads TGTGCCAGCAGTCCCCAGGGGGACTTACATGGCTACACCTTC.

A few counts support this clonotype. The chain links TRBV5-1 to TRBJ2-3; TRBD2 matches 12 bases. From germline, CDR1 is SGHRS and CDR2 YFSETQ. CDR3 length: 17 amino acids. Trimming cost V 1 base and J 4 bases; bases outside gene matches: 7. The CDR3 protein is CASSLMASGRAADTQYF. CDR3 bases: TGCGCCAGCAGCTTGATGGCTAGCGGGAGGGCAGCAGATACGCAGTATTTT.

The gene calls are TRBV2 and TRBJ1-2, with unresolved D. CDR3 length equals 11 residues. Trimming took off 6 bases at V and 3 bases at J, with 5 bases between the two ends. Looked up from germline, CDR1 is SNHLY and CDR2 is FYNNEI. CDR3 bases: TGTGCCAGCAGGGAGGACTATGGCTACACCTTC. Its translation: CASREDYGYTF.

This chain uses TRBV20-1 with TRBJ2-7, with TRBD1 matching over 8 bases. V trimming: 0 bases; J trimming: 3 bases; junction bases outside the gene matches: 13. Germline V gives CDR1 DFQATT, CDR2 SNEGSKA (reference sequence). The CDR3 contains 17 residues. This CDR3 is CSARDWGQAAIYYEQYF. CDR3 coding DNA: TGCAGTGCTAGAGATTGGGGACAGGCGGCAATTTACTACGAGCAGTACTTC.

CDR3 protein: CASPQATGELFF. Here the CDR3 DNA reads TGTGCCAGCCCCCAGGCCACCGGGGAGCTGTTTTTT. The V call is TRBV12-3 or TRBV12-4, the J call TRBJ2-2; unclear D gene. V gave up 8 bases and J gave up 4 bases, with 8 bases separating them. The CDR3 has 12 residues.

The chain employs TRBV2 and TRBJ2-2, with 9 bases identical to TRBD1. This CDR3 has 16 amino acids. Germline trimming cut 7 bases from V and 4 bases from J; bases unmatched to any gene: 10. Germline CDR1 reads SNHLY; CDR2 reads FYNNEI. The CDR3 region is CASIGGDREFTGELFF. The CDR3 DNA reads TGTGCCAGCATTGGCGGGGACAGGGAGTTCACCGGGGAGCTGTTTTTT.

Only a few counts were recorded for this clonotype. The chain joins TRBV20-1 to TRBJ2-7; D tentatively fits TRBD1 or TRBD2 (5 bases each). CDR1 and CDR2 (germline): DFQATT, SNEGSKA (reference sequence). CDR3 length equals 15 residues. With 0 bases removed from V and 1 base from J, the gap between germline ends came to 13 bases. The CDR3, as DNA: TGCAGTGCTAGAGAAGAGAGGGGAAGGTCCTACGAGCAGTACTTC. This translates into CSAREERGRSYEQYF.

With regard to this clonotype: A much larger clone differs from this one at a single base, so this may be a read error. The DNA of the CDR3 is TGTGCCAGCGCTTTAGGAGTAGCGTCCAATGAGCGGTTCTTC. Translation gives CASALGVASNERFF. The chain employs TRBV18 and TRBJ2-1, with D possibly being TRBD2 (5 bases). The germline V gene encodes CDR1 KGHSH and CDR2 LQKENI. The CDR3 is 14 amino acids. Looking up the rest from reference TRBV18 and TRBJ2-1 gives the full variable domain: NAGVMQNPRHLVRRRGQEARLRCSPMKGHSHVYWYRQLPEEGLKFMVYLQKENIIDESGMPKERFSAEFPKEGPSILRIQQVVRGDSAAYFCASALGVASNERFFGPGTRLTVL.

This clonotype was observed many times. The chain uses TRBV28 and TRBJ2-7; D is perhaps TRBD2 (5 bases). The length of the CDR3 is 13 residues. With 1 base removed from V and 9 bases from J, the gap between germline ends came to 13 bases. Germline CDR1 MDHEN, CDR2 SYDVKM. The CDR3 DNA reads as TGTGCCAGCAGTTTATTCGCCGGGGAAGGGCAGTACTTC. It specifies CASSLFAGEGQYF. The entire variable domain, with the rest obtained from reference TRBV28 and TRBJ2-7, is as follows: DVKVTQSSRYLVKRTGEKVFLECVQDMDHENMFWYRQDPGLGLRLIYFSYDVKMKEKGDIPEGYSVSREKKERFSLILESASTNQTSMYLCASSLFAGEGQYFGPGTRLTVT.

This clonotype was seen repeatedly, ten times or more. The chain combines TRBV7-8 with TRBJ2-3; D gene unclear. V was cut by 1 base and J by 2 bases, with 10 bases left in between. This CDR3 region has 15 residues. Germline loops: CDR1 SGHVS, CDR2 FQNEAQ. This chain's CDR3 is CASSLVSSTTDTQYF. Written as DNA, the CDR3 is TGTGCCAGCAGCTTAGTTTCTAGTACCACAGATACGCAGTATTTT.

Only one count was recorded for this clonotype. At one end, the junction sequence differs from germline, possibly due to a read error. The V gene is TRBV2, the J gene TRBJ2-1; the match to TRBD2 covers 14 bases. This CDR3 region has 14 residues. Germline V CDR1 and CDR2: SNHLY, FYNNEI. Here the CDR3 reads CASSEGTSGRTSVF. The CDR3 DNA is TGTGCCAGCAGTGAAGGGACTAGCGGGAGGACATCGGTCTTC.

This clonotype was recorded a few times. The chain combines TRBV12-3 or TRBV12-4 with TRBJ1-4; TRBD1 might be the D (6 bases). The CDR3 covers 15 residues. Trimming stripped 8 bases from V and 2 bases from J, with 15 bases between. CDR3 amino acids: CASSYLGGTNEKLFF. The CDR3 DNA is TGTGCCAGCTCCTACTTAGGGGGGACTAATGAAAAACTGTTTTTT.

In this sample, this clonotype turned up a few times. The chain links TRBV6-1 to TRBJ2-7, with D possibly being TRBD1 (7 bases). The V end was cut by 8 bases, the J end by 6 bases, with 20 bases between. Germline V gene lookup returns CDR1 MNHNS and CDR2 SASEGT. This CDR3 has 14 residues. Here the CDR3 reads CASRGRQGIGEQYF. The CDR3 DNA follows: TGTGCCAGCCGGGGGCGACAGGGAATCGGCGAGCAGTACTTC.

This clonotype was picked up many times. This chain joins TRBV28 and TRBJ1-1; tentatively, D is TRBD1 (5 bases). The V end was cut by 5 bases, the J end by 1 base, with 11 bases between. The CDR3 is 14 amino acids. From germline, CDR1 is MDHEN and CDR2 SYDVKM. The DNA for the CDR3 is TGTGCCAGCAGTGGAGGCGGGGGGAACACTGAAGCTTTCTTT. This translates into CASSGGGGNTEAFF.

This clonotype was observed many times. The V gene is TRBV10-3, the J gene TRBJ2-7; tentatively, D is TRBD2 (5 bases). V gave up 7 bases and J gave up 5 bases, with 12 bases separating them. The germline gives CDR1 ENHRY, CDR2 SYGVKD. CDR3 length equals 12 residues. For the CDR3, the DNA is TGTGCCATCACCCCGGGATCCCACGAGCAGTACTTC. Its protein is CAITPGSHEQYF.